This T cell receptor (beta chain) originates from a study of CD8 T cells in ankylosing spondylitis. TCRdb used MiXCR to reprocess the 5' RACE reads, holding one entry per CDR3 protein. The sample holds roughly 170,000 distinct CDR3 sequences, 8.5% to 10% seen once. This clonotype has a handful of counts. The TCR was taken from a female donor with ankylosing spondylitis or in good health (not recorded which). Input material: blood, either unsorted or a sorted T cell fraction (not recorded which).

The CDR3 spells CASSPSGQGAYEQYF. Written as DNA, the CDR3 is TGTGCCAGCAGCCCTAGCGGACAGGGGGCATACGAGCAGTACTTC. The rearrangement joins TRBV6-1 to TRBJ2-7, with TRBD1 matching 11 bases. In germline, CDR1 is MNHNS, CDR2 SASEGT. The V gene end was trimmed by 6 bases and the J gene end by 4 bases; junction bases not matched to a gene: 8. CDR3 size: 15 residues.